These 22 T cell receptor beta chains came from one sample sequenced in a study of follicular helper T cells after annual influenza vaccination. Time point reported: 2014-2015 season, 7 days after vaccination. The table came from immunoSEQ multiplex PCR; TCRdb's copy has only in-frame clones and leaves some out. This table has 10,000 or so clones, over 75% appearing once. The input for sequencing was CXCR5- memory CD4+ T cells sorted from blood, taken 7 days after influenza vaccination. All receptors come from an adult who received the influenza vaccine.

The V gene is TRBV6-5, the J gene TRBJ2-3; 7 positions match TRBD1. Germline CDR1 is MNHEY and CDR2 is SVGAGI. J gave up 4 bases and V 2 bases, and 6 bases lay outside the gene matches. This CDR3 comprises 15 residues. CDR3 nucleotide sequence: TGTGCCAGCAGTTACCGAGGGGGCTCGGCAGATACGCAGTATTTT. It codes for CASSYRGGSADTQYF.

The gene calls are TRBV6-1 and TRBJ1-5; D remains ambiguous. The V and J ends lost 5 bases and 4 bases respectively, with 12 bases between them. Germline V gene lookup returns CDR1 MNHNS and CDR2 SASEGT. The CDR3 totals 14 residues. The CDR3 spells CASSRQETNQPQHF. In DNA form, the CDR3 reads TGTGCCAGCAGTCGGCAGGAGACAAATCAGCCCCAGCATTTT.

This clone was recorded once. The chain recombines TRBV11-3 with TRBJ2-1; D could derive from TRBD1 or TRBD2 (7 bases each). The CDR3 runs to 15 residues. Trimming removed 3 bases from V and 2 bases from J, with 11 bases in between. Per the germline V gene, CDR1 is SGHNT and CDR2 is YENEEA. The CDR3 here is CASSFRGGTYNEQFF. CDR3 bases: TGTGCCAGCAGCTTCAGGGGGGGAACCTACAATGAGCAGTTCTTC.

This chain connects TRBV28 to TRBJ2-3, with D possibly matching TRBD2 (6 bases). Germline loops: CDR1 MDHEN, CDR2 SYDVKM. The length of the CDR3 is 14 residues. Trimming shortened V by 7 bases and J by 1 base, and 12 bases separated the two germline ends. The CDR3 region is CASNPGGGTDTQYF. The DNA for the CDR3 is TGTGCCAGCAATCCCGGGGGAGGCACAGATACGCAGTATTTT.

This clone was seen only a few times. The V and J genes are TRBV2 and TRBJ2-7; 7 positions match TRBD1. The CDR3 loop spans 14 amino acids. V shed 2 bases, J shed 6 bases, and the junction held 7 bases outside the gene matches. In germline, CDR1 is SNHLY, CDR2 FYNNEI. The CDR3 reads CASSERQGRSEQYF. The CDR3 DNA reads as TGTGCCAGCAGTGAACGACAGGGACGGTCCGAGCAGTACTTC.

This sequence joins TRBV7-2 and TRBJ2-2; TRBD1 or TRBD2 may be the D gene (5 bases each). Germline V gene data show CDR1 as SGHTA and CDR2 as FQGNSA. The CDR3 is 16 amino acids. Trimming removed 5 bases at V and 6 bases at J, with 19 bases between. The CDR3 region is CASSQKAGTAPGELFF. DNA of the CDR3: TGTGCCAGCAGCCAAAAAGCTGGGACGGCGCCCGGGGAGCTGTTTTTT. The variable domain in full, with the rest retrieved from reference TRBV7-2 and TRBJ2-2, is GAGVSQSPSNKVTEKGKDVELRCDPISGHTALYWYRQSLGQGLEFLIYFQGNSAPDKSGLPSDRFSAERTGGSVSTLTIQRTQQEDSAVYLCASSQKAGTAPGELFFGEGSRLTVL.

This clone showed up just a few times. The J gene is TRBJ1-2, the V gene TRBV5-1; D remains ambiguous. Germline CDR1 is SGHRS and CDR2 is YFSETQ. The V end was cut by 0 bases, the J end by 1 base, with 13 bases between. The CDR3 runs 16 residues. The CDR3 spells CASSLGSGSDNYGYTF. CDR3 nucleotide sequence: TGCGCCAGCAGCTTGGGCTCCGGATCCGATAACTATGGCTACACCTTC.

The gene calls are TRBV6-6 and TRBJ2-6; a possible D gene is TRBD2 (5 bases). The germline V and J ends were trimmed by 6 bases and 10 bases, with 13 bases remaining between them. The CDR3 consists of 13 residues. Per germline, CDR1 MNHNY and CDR2 SVGAGI (reference sequence). CDR3 in DNA: TGTGCCAGCAGCCCGAGGGAGATGAACGTCCTGACTTTC. This sequence encodes CASSPREMNVLTF.

CDR3 protein: CASSPTTRETQYF. The CDR3 DNA reads TGTGCCAGCAGCCCTACTACTAGGGAGACCCAGTACTTC. The V call is TRBV7-9, the J call TRBJ2-5; possible D gene TRBD2, 5 bases. This CDR3 contains 13 residues. Per germline, CDR1 SEHNR and CDR2 FQNEAQ (reference sequence). Trimming took 5 bases from V and 5 from J, leaving 12 bases between them.

The chain recombines TRBV4-3 with TRBJ1-1; no firm D call. CDR1 is LGHNA and CDR2 is YSLEER in the germline V gene. CDR3 length: 16 residues. Trimming removed 4 bases from V and 6 bases from J, with 21 bases in between. The DNA of the CDR3 is TGCGCCAGCAGCCCCGATTCAGGTCCCAAGAGTGCTGAAGCTTTCTTT. It specifies CASSPDSGPKSAEAFF.

The genes are TRBV6-5 and TRBJ1-2; TRBD1 is a possible D gene (5 bases). CDR1 MNHEY and CDR2 SVGAGI come from the germline V gene. The CDR3 length is 12 residues. Trimming took off 5 bases at V and 2 bases at J, with 6 bases between the two ends. This CDR3 is CASSRGNYGYTF. Here the CDR3 DNA reads TGTGCCAGCAGTCGGGGGAACTATGGCTACACCTTC.

V and J are TRBV2 and TRBJ2-5; TRBD2 is a possible D gene (5 bases). There are 12 residues in the CDR3. V dropped 7 bases and J dropped 5 bases, with 11 bases sitting between them. From germline, CDR1 is SNHLY and CDR2 FYNNEI. CDR3 sequence reads: CASMRVRETQYF. CDR3 nucleotide sequence: TGTGCCAGCATGAGGGTTAGGGAGACCCAGTACTTC.

The gene calls are TRBV30 and TRBJ1-5, with TRBD1 identical over 7 bases. With V trimmed by 4 bases and J by 2 bases, 11 bases remained unmatched. The CDR3 loop spans 16 amino acids. Germline V gives CDR1 GTSNPN, CDR2 SVGIG (reference sequence). CDR3 in amino acids: CAWNPKGAGGNQPQHF. Here the CDR3 DNA reads TGTGCCTGGAATCCCAAGGGGGCTGGAGGCAATCAGCCCCAGCATTTT.

V gene TRBV7-9 combines with J gene TRBJ2-5, with 13 positions matching TRBD2. The CDR3 extends over 17 amino acids. Germline CDR1 and CDR2: SEHNR and FQNEAQ (reference sequence). J gave up 5 bases and V 0 bases, and 6 bases lay outside the gene matches. The CDR3 DNA sequence: TGTGCCAGCAGCTTAGCGGTCGGACTAGCGGGGGTGGAGACCCAGTACTTC. Protein: CASSLAVGLAGVETQYF. The variable domain in full, with the rest retrieved from reference TRBV7-9 and TRBJ2-5, is DTGVSQNPRHKITKRGQNVTFRCDPISEHNRLYWYRQTLGQGPEFLTYFQNEAQLEKSRLLSDRFSAERPKGSFSTLEIQRTEQGDSAMYLCASSLAVGLAGVETQYFGPGTRLLVL.

The chain employs TRBV20-1 and TRBJ1-1; D is unclear. The V gene's germline CDR1 is DFQATT and CDR2 SNEGSKA (reference sequence). CDR3 length: 10 amino acids. Trimming cost V 4 bases and J 6 bases, with 6 bases left between them. This chain's CDR3 is CSAKPSEAFF. In nucleotides, the CDR3 is TGCAGTGCTAAGCCGTCTGAAGCTTTCTTT.

By frequency in the sample, this clone is medium-sized. The chain is built from TRBV9 and TRBJ2-7, with 9 bases that match TRBD2. The CDR3 sequence is 14 residues long. V was pared by 4 bases and J by 6 bases, with 8 bases of the junction left unmatched. The germline gives CDR1 SGDLS, CDR2 YYNGEE. The CDR3 region is CASSPRSSGGEQYF. CDR3 DNA sequence: TGTGCCAGCAGCCCGCGTAGTAGCGGGGGCGAGCAGTACTTC.

The rearrangement joins TRBV30 to TRBJ2-5, with D hard to call. Germline CDR1 and CDR2: GTSNPN and SVGIG (reference sequence). The CDR3 sequence is 13 residues long. V was cut by 0 bases and J by 7 bases, with 12 bases left in between. CDR3 protein: CAWSVVGPGTQYF. The CDR3 nucleotides are TGTGCCTGGAGTGTTGTCGGTCCGGGGACCCAGTACTTC.

This chain connects TRBV19 to TRBJ2-2; 10 positions agree with TRBD1. Germline lookup yields CDR1 LNHDA and CDR2 SQIVND (reference sequence). CDR3 length: 14 residues. The trim removed 6 bases at V and 6 bases at J, leaving 4 bases unmatched. The CDR3 sequence: CASRGTGEAGELFF. The CDR3 nucleotides are TGTGCCAGTAGGGGGACAGGGGAAGCCGGGGAGCTGTTTTTT.

The table lists this clone with a count of one. V is TRBV5-1 and J is TRBJ2-3; 11 nucleotides align to TRBD2. J gave up 4 bases and V 4 bases, and 2 bases lay outside the gene matches. CDR1 SGHRS and CDR2 YFSETQ come from the germline V gene. This CDR3 comprises 14 residues. The CDR3 nucleotides read TGCGCCAGCAGCAGGACTAGCGGGTCAGATACGCAGTATTTT. Translating gives CASSRTSGSDTQYF. The full variable domain, with the rest looked up from reference TRBV5-1 and TRBJ2-3, is KAGVTQTPRYLIKTRGQQVTLSCSPISGHRSVSWYQQTPGQGLQFLFEYFSETQRNKGNFPGRFSGRQFSNSRSEMNVSTLELGDSALYLCASSRTSGSDTQYFGPGTRLTVL.

The chain combines TRBV29-1 with TRBJ2-3; TRBD2 agrees at 10 bases. J lost 5 bases, V lost 6 bases, and 14 bases had no gene match. CDR3 length: 16 amino acids. Germline V CDR1 and CDR2: SQVTM, ANQGSEA. In DNA form, the CDR3 reads TGCAGCGTGCACAGTTCTCAGCGGGGGGGAAAAGATACGCAGTATTTT. Translated: CSVHSSQRGGKDTQYF.

The J gene is TRBJ2-4, the V gene TRBV6-1; D unresolved. The CDR3 is 13 residues long. V lost 6 bases, J lost 0 bases, and 6 bases lay in between. Germline V CDR1 and CDR2: MNHNS, SASEGT. CDR3 region: CASRSLAKNIQYF. The CDR3 bases are TGTGCCAGCAGGAGTCTAGCCAAAAACATTCAGTACTTC.

V usage is TRBV28 and J usage is TRBJ1-2, with D possibly TRBD1 on 6 matching bases. Trimming cost V 7 bases and J 7 bases, with 16 bases left between them. This CDR3 has 13 residues. Germline lookup yields CDR1 MDHEN and CDR2 SYDVKM. Here the CDR3 DNA reads TGTGCCAGCACGATACAACAGGGAACTGGCTACACCTTC. Protein product: CASTIQQGTGYTF.